Reported below is one T cell receptor (beta chain). This specimen comes from a study of blood T cell repertoires in COVID-19. Whole-study context: Acute and convalescent COVID-19 specimens originated in the United States, Italy and Spain. PBMCs, B-cell-depleted T cells, or T cells were the source of the cDNA or gDNA that made up the material.

How the authors handled the data: From reference gene primer amplification, estimates of nucleated cell counts were derived. Here immunoSEQ multiplex PCR was the method, and the copy in TCRdb shows in-frame clones only, minus some. V, J and clone size are taken as reported in that table, and D and trimming were inferred from the DNA itself. The sample has around 100,000 clones; approximately 90% are singletons. This CDR3 is 14 amino acids long. Germline V gene sequence: CDR1 SQVTM, CDR2 ANQGSEA. Losses at the gene ends were 6 bases for V and 5 bases for J; bases not matched to a gene: 7. Material for sequencing was peripheral blood. The chain uses TRBV29-1 and TRBJ1-5, with 10 bases identical to TRBD1. The source of this sequence is a man aged 50-59 years with acute or convalescent COVID-19. CDR3 sequence: CSVTGTGVDQPQHF. The CDR3 DNA is TGCAGCGTGACCGGGACAGGGGTTGATCAGCCCCAGCATTTT. The full variable domain, completed using reference TRBV29-1 and TRBJ1-5, is SAVISQKPSRDICQRGTSLTIQCQVDSQVTMMFWYRQQPGQSLTLIATANQGSEATYESGFVIDKFPISRPNLTFSTLTVSNMSPEDSSIYLCSVTGTGVDQPQHFGDGTRLSIL.